Included here is one T cell receptor (beta chain) sequence, with context. RNA was extracted from whole blood without cell sorting, alongside germline DNA. This sample is drawn from a study of tumor-infiltrating lymphocytes in primary liver carcinoma. CDR1 and CDR2 (germline): MDHEN, SYDVKM. Unmatched junction bases numbered 9, after V lost 9 bases and J lost 1 base. There are 15 residues in the CDR3. Priming with a constant-region primer yielded TCR beta cDNA from about 510 ng total RNA. What produced the TCR beta libraries was three nested multiplex PCR rounds using slightly modified ARM-PCR. For roughly 10 cycles apiece, the opening two PCR rounds ran with TRBV1-TRBV30 forward primers and a C-beta reverse primer. A single record per CDR3 protein comes from TCRdb applying MiXCR to the multiplex PCR reads. The top ten clones hold approximately 70% of a sample with 180,000 or so distinct CDR3 sequences, roughly 60% of them seen once.

The receptor was derived from a man aged 35 to 55 with primary liver carcinoma and hepatitis B virus infection. The rearrangement links TRBV28 to TRBJ2-5, with 9 bases aligning to TRBD1. The sample consisted of peripheral blood. CDR3 sequence: CASRTGGGVQETQYF. For the CDR3, the DNA is TGTGCCAGTCGAACAGGGGGCGGGGTCCAAGAGACCCAGTACTTC.